Listed here are 3 T cell receptor beta chains from one sample, sequenced in a study of CD8+ T cells in alopecia areata. This sample's treatment: oral pan-JAK inhibitor, 5-10 mg twice daily. Extracted from the samples, RNA was reverse transcribed into cDNA to serve as the sequencing template. Assay used: immunoSEQ multiplex PCR; TCRdb lists only in-frame clones, some missing. The top ten clones hold roughly 1.3% of a sample with 150,000 to 200,000 clones, roughly 70% of them seen once. The sequenced sample was CD4+ T cells sorted from blood, obtained between weeks 49 and 50, from a patient treated with tofacitinib. Receptors originate from a human donor with alopecia areata.

The V call is TRBV29-1, the J call TRBJ2-5; 7 bases are shared with TRBD1. CDR1 SQVTM and CDR2 ANQGSEA come from the germline V gene. The CDR3 spans 13 residues. J was trimmed by 1 base and V by 7 bases; bases with no gene match: 6. The CDR3 bases are TGCAGCGCCCTGACAGGGTCCCAAGAGACCCAGTACTTC. Its translation is CSALTGSQETQYF.

This clone was counted many times. This sequence joins TRBV4-3 and TRBJ2-1; 12 nucleotides agree with TRBD2. Germline loops: CDR1 LGHNA, CDR2 YSLEER. The V and J ends lost 4 bases and 8 bases, in that order; junction bases with no gene match: 9. The CDR3 is 16 residues long. CDR3 nucleotides: TGCGCCAGCAGCCTTCTAGCGGGGGGGCAAGGCCATGAGCAGTTCTTC. Its protein product is CASSLLAGGQGHEQFF.

This chain joins TRBV7-2 and TRBJ2-1; no reliable D call. V gave up 2 bases and J gave up 7 bases, with 6 bases separating them. The V gene's germline CDR1 is SGHTA and CDR2 FQGNSA. The CDR3 totals 12 residues. As DNA, the CDR3 is TGTGCCAGCAGCTTACCCAGGAATGAGCAGTTCTTC. This gives the protein CASSLPRNEQFF.